This record covers a single T cell receptor (beta chain). Its target is unknown. TCRdb processed the 5' RACE reads anew with MiXCR; each CDR3 protein has one entry. The sample shows 40,000 to 50,000 distinct CDR3 sequences, 7.5% to 8% of them seen only once. This entry belongs to a study of spatial heterogeneity in lung cancer. Study information: TCR and UMI combinations that were unique each appeared, on average, more than ten times in raw reads.

Regarding the study as a whole: At resection, ubiquitous expanded tumor TCRs appeared in blood more than at follow-up.

Time point defined: sample taken at primary tumor resection. Whole RNA, which was extracted from tumor, nontumor lung tissue or frozen PBMC, was sequenced without any cell sorting. The CDR3 runs 17 residues. The germline V gene has CDR1 MNHEY and CDR2 SVGEGT. After removal of 0 bases from V and 4 bases from J, the junction contained 7 bases not matched to a gene. This TCR was sampled from a female donor with early-stage non-small cell lung cancer. The chain links TRBV6-2 or TRBV6-3 to TRBJ2-7; TRBD1 agrees at 12 bases. The sample in question was PBMCs, obtained at surgery. The CDR3 nucleotides are TGTGCCAGCAGTTACTCAACCGGGACAGGGGGCGAGTACGAGCAGTACTTC. Protein product: CASSYSTGTGGEYEQYF.